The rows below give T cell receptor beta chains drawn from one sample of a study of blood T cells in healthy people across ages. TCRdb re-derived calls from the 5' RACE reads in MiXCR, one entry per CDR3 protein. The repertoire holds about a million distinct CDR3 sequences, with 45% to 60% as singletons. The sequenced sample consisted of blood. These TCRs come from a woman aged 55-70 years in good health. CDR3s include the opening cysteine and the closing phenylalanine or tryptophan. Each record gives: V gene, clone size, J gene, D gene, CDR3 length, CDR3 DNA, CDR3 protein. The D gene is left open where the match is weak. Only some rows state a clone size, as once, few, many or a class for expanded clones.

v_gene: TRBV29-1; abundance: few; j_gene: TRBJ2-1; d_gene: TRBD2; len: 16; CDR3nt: TGCAGCGTTGAAAGCCCCCCTAGCGGCTCCTACAATGAGCAGTTCTTC; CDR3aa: CSVESPPSGSYNEQFF
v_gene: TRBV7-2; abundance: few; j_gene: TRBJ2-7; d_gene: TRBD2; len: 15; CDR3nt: TGTGCCAGCAGCTTAGTGGGACTAGGCTCCTACGAGCAGTACTTC; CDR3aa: CASSLVGLGSYEQYF
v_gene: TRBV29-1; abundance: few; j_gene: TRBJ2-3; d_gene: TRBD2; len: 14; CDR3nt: TGCAGCGGTAGCGGGAGTCTCGACGTGGGGGCGCAGTATTTT; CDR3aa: CSGSGSLDVGAQYF
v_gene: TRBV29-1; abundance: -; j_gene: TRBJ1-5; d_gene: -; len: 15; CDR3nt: TGCAACGATGGGGGGGGGTCAACTACGGCACGGCCCCAGCATTTT; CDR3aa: CNDGGGSTTARPQHF
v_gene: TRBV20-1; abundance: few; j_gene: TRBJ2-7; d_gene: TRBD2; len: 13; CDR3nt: TGCAGTGCTTCCGGACTAGCGGACTACGAGCAGTACTTC; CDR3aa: CSASGLADYEQYF
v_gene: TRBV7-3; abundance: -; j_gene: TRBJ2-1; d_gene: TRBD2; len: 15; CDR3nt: TGTGCCAGCAGCGTTAGCGGGACTAGCAGTTTCGAGCAGTTCTTC; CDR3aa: CASSVSGTSSFEQFF
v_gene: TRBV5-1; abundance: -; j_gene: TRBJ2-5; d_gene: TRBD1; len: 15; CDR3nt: TGCACCAGCAGTTTTGGGACAGGGGTCCAAGAGACCCAGTACTTC; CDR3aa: CTSSFGTGVQETQYF
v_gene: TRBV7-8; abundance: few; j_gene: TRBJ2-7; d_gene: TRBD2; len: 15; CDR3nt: TGTGCCAGCAGCATAATAGCGGGAGGTTCCTACGAGCAGTACTTC; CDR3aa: CASSIIAGGSYEQYF
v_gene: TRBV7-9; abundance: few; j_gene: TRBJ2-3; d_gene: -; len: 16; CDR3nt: TGTGCCAGCAGCCCACTGACTCTAGCGACCACAGATACGCAGTATTTT; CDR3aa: CASSPLTLATTDTQYF
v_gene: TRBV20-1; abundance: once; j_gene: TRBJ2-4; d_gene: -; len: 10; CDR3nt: TGCAGTGCTCCCCTTCTGATAGAGTACTTC; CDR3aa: CSAPLLIEYF
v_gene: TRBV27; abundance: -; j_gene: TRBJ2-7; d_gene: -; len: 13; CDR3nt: TGTGCCAGCGGCCCCAGGGGTTTTTACGAGCAGTACTTC; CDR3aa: CASGPRGFYEQYF
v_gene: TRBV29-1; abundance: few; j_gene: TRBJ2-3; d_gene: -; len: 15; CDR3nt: TGCAGCGTTGAATCGGGACTGTTTACCACAGATACGCAGTATTTT; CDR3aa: CSVESGLFTTDTQYF
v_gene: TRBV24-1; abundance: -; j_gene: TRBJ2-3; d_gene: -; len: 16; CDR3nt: TGTGCCACCAGTGATTCGCGGAGTACTAGCACAGATACGCAGTATTTT; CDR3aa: CATSDSRSTSTDTQYF
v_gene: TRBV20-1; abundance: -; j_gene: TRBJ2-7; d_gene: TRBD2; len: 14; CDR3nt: TGCGGTGCTAGACTAGCGGGAGGGACCTACGAGCAGTACTTC; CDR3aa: CGARLAGGTYEQYF
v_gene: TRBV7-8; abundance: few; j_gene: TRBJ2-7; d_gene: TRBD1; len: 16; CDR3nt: TGTGCCAGCAGCTTAGGCCGGGACAGGGGACAGGACGAGCAGTACTTC; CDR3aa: CASSLGRDRGQDEQYF
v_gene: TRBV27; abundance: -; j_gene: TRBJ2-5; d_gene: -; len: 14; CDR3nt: TGTGCCAGCAGGGAGGGGCTGGCTGTGGGGACCCTGTACTTC; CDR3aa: CASREGLAVGTLYF
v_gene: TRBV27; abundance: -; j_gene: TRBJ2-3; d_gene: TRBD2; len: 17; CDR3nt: TGTGCCACCAAGTCCTTGGGGGCTAGCGGGAGTGCAGATACGCAGTATTTT; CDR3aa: CATKSLGASGSADTQYF
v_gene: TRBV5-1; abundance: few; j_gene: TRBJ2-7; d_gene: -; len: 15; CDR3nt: TGCGCCAGCAGCTTGGGTTCGACAGGTTGGTACGAGCAGTACTTC; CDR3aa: CASSLGSTGWYEQYF
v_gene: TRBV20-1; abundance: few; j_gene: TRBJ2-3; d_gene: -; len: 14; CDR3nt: TGCAGTGCTACCCAGGGTTATGGCACAGATACGCAGTATTTT; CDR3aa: CSATQGYGTDTQYF
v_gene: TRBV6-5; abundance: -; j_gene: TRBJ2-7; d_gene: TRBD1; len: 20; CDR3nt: TGTGCCAGCAGTTACCTCGAGCCGGGACAGGGGGCTCTAGCGAGATACGAGCAGTACTTC; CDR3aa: CASSYLEPGQGALARYEQYF
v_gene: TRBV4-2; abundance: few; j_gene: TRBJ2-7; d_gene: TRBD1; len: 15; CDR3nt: TGTGCCAGCAGCCAAGACCCGGGACAGTCCTACGAGCAGTACTTC; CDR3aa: CASSQDPGQSYEQYF
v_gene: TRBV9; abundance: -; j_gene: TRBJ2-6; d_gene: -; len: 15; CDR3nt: TGTGACAGCAGCGTAGTGCCCTCTGGGGCCAACGTCCTGACTTTC; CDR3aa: CDSSVVPSGANVLTF
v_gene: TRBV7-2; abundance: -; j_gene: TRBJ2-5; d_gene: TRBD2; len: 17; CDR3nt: TGTGCCAGCAGCTTAGTAGGGAGCGGGAGAAGTCAGAGTGAGCAGTACTTC; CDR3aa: CASSLVGSGRSQSEQYF
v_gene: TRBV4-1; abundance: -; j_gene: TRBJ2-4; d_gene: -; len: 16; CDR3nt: TGCGCCAGCAGCCAAACACCGGACCAAGCCAAAAACATTCAGTACTTC; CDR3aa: CASSQTPDQAKNIQYF
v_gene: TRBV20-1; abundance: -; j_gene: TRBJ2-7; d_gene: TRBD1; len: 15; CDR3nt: TGCAGTGCTAGGGGGACAGGGTACAGCTCCTACGAGCAGTACTTC; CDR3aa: CSARGTGYSSYEQYF
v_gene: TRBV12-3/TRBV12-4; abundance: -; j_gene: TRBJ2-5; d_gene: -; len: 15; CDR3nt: TGTGCCAGCAGTTTTGGGCAGGGGAGGGGAGAGACCCAGTACTTC; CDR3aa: CASSFGQGRGETQYF
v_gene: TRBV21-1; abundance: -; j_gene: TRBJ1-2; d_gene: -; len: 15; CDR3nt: TGTGCCAGCAGCGCTAATCGCAGGGCTAACTATGGCTACACCTTC; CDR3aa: CASSANRRANYGYTF
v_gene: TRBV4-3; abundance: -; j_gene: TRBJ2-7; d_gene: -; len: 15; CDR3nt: TGCGCCAGCAGCCAAGTCTGGCAGGGCTCCTACGAGCAGTACTTC; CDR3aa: CASSQVWQGSYEQYF
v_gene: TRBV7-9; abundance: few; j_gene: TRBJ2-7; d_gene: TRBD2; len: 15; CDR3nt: TGTGCCAGCAGTTCACCTAGCGGGGGATCCTACGAGCAGTACTTC; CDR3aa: CASSSPSGGSYEQYF
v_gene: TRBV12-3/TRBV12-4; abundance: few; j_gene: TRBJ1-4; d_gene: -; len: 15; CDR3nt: TGTGCCAGCATCCCCTCGTGGGGGGGTTACGAAAAACTGTTTTTT; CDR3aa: CASIPSWGGYEKLFF
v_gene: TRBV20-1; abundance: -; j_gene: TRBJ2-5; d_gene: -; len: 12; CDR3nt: TGCAGTGCAGGCGACCAGGAAGAGACCCAGTACTTC; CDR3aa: CSAGDQEETQYF
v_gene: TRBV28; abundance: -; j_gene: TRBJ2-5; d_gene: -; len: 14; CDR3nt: TGTGCCAGCAGCCCTAGTACAGGGTTGGAGACCCAGTACTTC; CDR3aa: CASSPSTGLETQYF
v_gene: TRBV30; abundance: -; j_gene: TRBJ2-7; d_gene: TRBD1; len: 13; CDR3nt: TGTGCCTGGACCGGGACAGAATACTACGAGCAGTACTTC; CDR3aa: CAWTGTEYYEQYF
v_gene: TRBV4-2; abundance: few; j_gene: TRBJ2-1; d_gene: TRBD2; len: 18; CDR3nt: TGTGCCAGCAGCCAAGAACTAGCGGGAGGGGTTTACTACAATGAGCAGTTCTTC; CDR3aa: CASSQELAGGVYYNEQFF
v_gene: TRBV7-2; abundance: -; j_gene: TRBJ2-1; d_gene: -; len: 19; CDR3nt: TGTGCCAGCAGCTTAGACCCCTATCGACAGACGAGCTCCTACAATGAGCAGTTCTTC; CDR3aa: CASSLDPYRQTSSYNEQFF
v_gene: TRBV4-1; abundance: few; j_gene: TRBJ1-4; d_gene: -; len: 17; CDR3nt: TGCGCCAGCAGCCAAGATACTAATCGGGCCAAGAATGAAAAACTGTTTTTT; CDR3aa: CASSQDTNRAKNEKLFF
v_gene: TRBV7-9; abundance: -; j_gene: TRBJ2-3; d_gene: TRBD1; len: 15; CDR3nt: TGTTCCAGCAGCTTAGGACAGGGCAGCACAGATACGCAGTATTTT; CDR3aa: CSSSLGQGSTDTQYF
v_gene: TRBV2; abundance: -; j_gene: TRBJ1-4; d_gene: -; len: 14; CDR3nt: TGTGCCAGCAGTAGGGAGTCAACTAATGAAAAACTGTTTTTT; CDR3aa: CASSRESTNEKLFF
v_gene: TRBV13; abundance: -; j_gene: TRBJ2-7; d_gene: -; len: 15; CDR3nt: TGTGCCAGCAGCCAATGGGAGTCAAGTGGGTACGAGCAGTACTTC; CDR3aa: CASSQWESSGYEQYF
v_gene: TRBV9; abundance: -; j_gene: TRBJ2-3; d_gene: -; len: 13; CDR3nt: TGTGCCAGCAGCGTAGGTTTGGGAGATACGCAGTATTTT; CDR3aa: CASSVGLGDTQYF
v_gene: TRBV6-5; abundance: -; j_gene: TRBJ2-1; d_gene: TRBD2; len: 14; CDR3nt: TGTGCCAGCAGGGTAGCGGGAGTATACAATGAGCAGTTCTTC; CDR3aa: CASRVAGVYNEQFF
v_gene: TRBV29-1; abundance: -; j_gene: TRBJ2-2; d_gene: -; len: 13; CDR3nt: TGCAGCGTGGGGGCAAGTAACACCGGGGAGCTGTTTTTT; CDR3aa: CSVGASNTGELFF
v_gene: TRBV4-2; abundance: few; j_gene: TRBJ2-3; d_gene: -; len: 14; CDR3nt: TGTGCCAGCAGCCAAGGTTTAGCGCCAGATACGCAGTATTTT; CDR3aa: CASSQGLAPDTQYF
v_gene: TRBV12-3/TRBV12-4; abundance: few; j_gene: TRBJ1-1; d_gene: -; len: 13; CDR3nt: TGTGCCAGCAGTTTGGGAGGGGCCACTGAAGCTTTCTTT; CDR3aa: CASSLGGATEAFF
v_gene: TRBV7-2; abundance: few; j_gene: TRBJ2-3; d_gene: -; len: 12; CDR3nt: TGTGCCAGCCGCACATTCACAGATACGCAGTATTTT; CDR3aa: CASRTFTDTQYF